This T cell receptor (beta chain) was observed in a study of control samples from healthy donors and cancer patients. The germline CDR1 and CDR2 sequences are SGHRS and YFSETQ. The CDR3 is 14 residues long. V gave up 3 bases and J gave up 2 bases, with 11 bases separating them. Generated by immunoSEQ multiplex PCR, the TCRdb table keeps only in-frame clones and is missing some. The sample has around 120,000 clones, about 93% seen once. The material sequenced was PBMCs. V gene TRBV5-1 combines with J gene TRBJ1-1, with TRBD1 as a possible D gene (6 bases). The TCR sequence derives from a man aged 45-65 years with head and neck cancer. CDR3 in DNA: TGCGCCAGCAGCTACGGACAGCCCAACACTGAAGCTTTCTTT. Amino acids: CASSYGQPNTEAFF.